The TCR beta chain under discussion was sequenced for a study of T cell responses to AZD1222 COVID-19 vaccine. The CDR3 is made up of 15 amino acids. V lost 0 bases and J lost 6, with 13 bases in between. Germline V gives CDR1 SGHTS, CDR2 YDEGEE. Clones were read by immunoSEQ multiplex PCR, and TCRdb kept only the in-frame ones, dropping some. The sample holds over 100,000 clones, around nine tenths seen once. The TCR sequence derives from an adult in good health. The chain carries TRBV5-8 and TRBJ2-1; D not certain. This specimen consisted of peripheral blood, obtained on day 0 of AZD1222 vaccination. As DNA, the CDR3 is TGTGCCAGCAGCTTGGTAGCCGACAACCGCAATGAGCAGTTCTTC. It codes for CASSLVADNRNEQFF.